This is a list of T cell receptor beta chains from one sample in a study of OX40 agonist ivuxolimab in advanced cancers. TCRdb's copy holds only in-frame clones and misses some; the assay was immunoSEQ multiplex PCR. This table has about 120,000 clones, 85% to 95% appearing once. Specimen: CD4+ or CD8+ T cells sorted from blood, collected in a trial of the OX40 agonist ivuxolimab. Source of these receptors: an adult with an advanced solid tumor such as melanoma, head and neck, liver or kidney cancer. The CDR3 runs from the conserved cysteine through the conserved F or W. Each record gives: J gene, D gene, V gene, clone size, CDR3 DNA, CDR3 protein. D genes are given only for firm matches. Clone size is stated in some rows and not others, as once, few, many or a class when expanded.

TRBJ1-4	.	TRBV6-6	.	TGTGCCAGCAGTTATCAGTCTTCTAATGAAAAACTGTTTTTT	CASSYQSSNEKLFF
TRBJ2-6	.	TRBV5-1	.	TGCGCCAGCAGCTCTCGTTCTGGGGCCAACGTCCTGACTTTC	CASSSRSGANVLTF
TRBJ1-2	.	TRBV7-8	.	TGTGCCAGCAGCCTCCGGCTGGACCGCTATGGCTACACCTTC	CASSLRLDRYGYTF
TRBJ2-7	.	TRBV6-6	.	TGTGCCAGCAGTTACTCGCTTAAGGGCCCCTACGAGCAGTACTTC	CASSYSLKGPYEQYF
TRBJ2-1	TRBD2	TRBV4-1	.	TGCGCCAGCTCCCAGGGCGGGGGGAGTTACAATGAGCAGTTCTTC	CASSQGGGSYNEQFF
TRBJ2-7	.	TRBV5-4	.	TGTGCCAGCAGCGACCTTCCGGGTCAAGGAACCGGCGAGCAGTACTTC	CASSDLPGQGTGEQYF
TRBJ2-2	TRBD1	TRBV9	.	TGTGCCAGCAGCCAACACGGACAGGGGTCCACCGGGGAGCTGTTTTTT	CASSQHGQGSTGELFF
TRBJ1-1	TRBD1	TRBV15	.	TGTGCCACCAGCAGAGGTGGGACAGGGATGAACACTGAAGCTTTCTTT	CATSRGGTGMNTEAFF
TRBJ2-5	TRBD1	TRBV6-5	.	TGTGCCAGCAGTCGGACAGGGCCCCGGGAGACCCAGTACTTC	CASSRTGPRETQYF
TRBJ2-7	TRBD2	TRBV5-4	.	TGTGCCAGCAGCTCTGATGCGGGAGAGGGGTACGAGCAGTACTTC	CASSSDAGEGYEQYF
TRBJ2-3	TRBD2	TRBV7-2	.	TGTGCCAGCAGCTTAGGGGCTAGCGGGGGGACAGATACGCAGTATTTT	CASSLGASGGTDTQYF
TRBJ1-2	.	TRBV20-1	once	TGCAGTGCTGCACAGGGAACTGGCTACACCTTC	CSAAQGTGYTF
TRBJ1-6	.	TRBV7-9	few	TGTGCCAGCAGCTCCCCGACCGGGGAATTTAATTCACCCCTCCACTTT	CASSSPTGEFNSPLHF
TRBJ1-6	.	TRBV5-6	.	TGTGCCAGCAGCCTAGGGGTGGTGAATTCACCCCTCCACTTT	CASSLGVVNSPLHF
TRBJ2-1	TRBD2	TRBV7-2	.	TGTGCCAGCAGCGAGCGGGGGGGCCTTCTTGAGCAGTTCTTC	CASSERGGLLEQFF
TRBJ2-5	.	TRBV2	.	TGTGCCAGCAGTGCCCGGCGGACTCTGTACCAAGAGACCCAGTACTTC	CASSARRTLYQETQYF
TRBJ1-1	.	TRBV5-1	.	TGCGCCAGCAGCTTGGTGGCAGCGAACACTGAAGCTTTCTTT	CASSLVAANTEAFF
TRBJ1-1	TRBD1	TRBV11-2	.	TGTGCCAGCAGCTTTACTAGGGGGCAGAACACTGAAGCTTTCTTT	CASSFTRGQNTEAFF
TRBJ1-1	.	TRBV6-1	.	TGTGCCAGCAGCCTAGGAGTGGTGAACACTGAAGCTTTCTTT	CASSLGVVNTEAFF
TRBJ2-7	TRBD2	TRBV7-2	.	TGTGCCAGCAGCCGGGGGGGGACTAGCGTAAGATCCTACGAGCAGTACTTC	CASSRGGTSVRSYEQYF
TRBJ1-3	.	TRBV11-2	once	TGTGCCAGCAGCTTAGATAATCGGGGGGCTGGAAACACCATATATTTT	CASSLDNRGAGNTIYF
TRBJ1-4	.	TRBV2	.	TGTGCCAGCGGACAGTCCCCAGGGAATGAAAAACTGTTTTTT	CASGQSPGNEKLFF
TRBJ2-7	.	TRBV28	.	TGTGCCAGCAGTTTATTGGGGTCCTTCCCTACGGAGCAGTACTTC	CASSLLGSFPTEQYF
TRBJ2-5	.	TRBV20-1	.	TGCAGTGCTACGGGTCAAGAGACCCAGTACTTC	CSATGQETQYF
TRBJ1-5	.	TRBV19	.	TGTGCCAGTACCCGGGACATTAATCAGCCCCAGCATTTT	CASTRDINQPQHF
TRBJ2-2	.	TRBV9	.	TGTGCCAGCAGCGTAGTGGGCACCAGGAACACCGGGGAGCTGTTTTTT	CASSVVGTRNTGELFF
TRBJ1-3	.	TRBV19	.	TGTGCCAGTAGTATTAGTCAGCTGCTCTCTGGAAACACCATATATTTT	CASSISQLLSGNTIYF
TRBJ1-2	.	TRBV10-3	.	TGTGCCATCAGTGAGTCGGGGGCGGGTGGCTACACCTTC	CAISESGAGGYTF
TRBJ2-5	TRBD2	TRBV14	.	TGTGCCAGCAGCCCGGGACTAGCCCGAGAGACCCAGTACTTC	CASSPGLARETQYF
TRBJ2-1	.	TRBV5-1	.	TGCGCCAGCAGCTTGCCCTCCCCAAATGAGCAGTTCTTC	CASSLPSPNEQFF
TRBJ1-3	TRBD1	TRBV7-9	.	TGTGCCAGCAGCTTAGGGGACAGCGGAAACACCATATATTTT	CASSLGDSGNTIYF
TRBJ2-1	.	TRBV6-6	.	TGTGCCAGCAGTTACTCGGGCAGGGAGGATGAGCAGTTCTTC	CASSYSGREDEQFF
TRBJ1-1	TRBD1	TRBV4-3	.	TGCGCCAGCAGCCACACGGACAGGAGGAACACTGAAGCTTTCTTT	CASSHTDRRNTEAFF
TRBJ2-1	.	TRBV6-1	.	TGTGCCAGCAGGCGAGGGATCGATGAGCAGTTCTTC	CASRRGIDEQFF
TRBJ2-5	.	TRBV7-8	.	TGTGCCAGCAGCTTAGGGCAGGAAGAGACCCAGTACTTC	CASSLGQEETQYF
TRBJ1-1	.	TRBV14	.	TGTGCCAGCAGCCAAGTTGGCCACCTTAACACTGAAGCTTTCTTT	CASSQVGHLNTEAFF
TRBJ2-5	.	TRBV5-1	.	TGCGCCAGCAGCTTAAGCCAAGAGACCCAGTACTTC	CASSLSQETQYF